Relative to its sample, the clone carrying this TCR beta chain is medium-sized. MiXCR, applied by TCRdb to the 5' RACE reads, yields one record per CDR3 protein. The sample lists around 31,000 distinct CDR3 sequences, 7.5% to 10% occurring once. The data were obtained in a study of chronic HIV infection and antiretroviral therapy. The CDR3 is 14 amino acids. The germline gives CDR1 DFQATT, CDR2 SNEGSKA (reference sequence). Trimming took 5 bases from V and 2 from J, leaving 14 bases between them. The sequenced sample consisted of peripheral blood. This sequence joins TRBV20-1 and TRBJ2-3, with D unclear. This receptor was taken from an adult who had HIV and had not received antiretroviral therapy, or was an uninfected healthy control (not recorded which). This CDR3 is CSAADFRNTDTQYF. CDR3 DNA: TGCAGTGCTGCCGACTTCCGCAACACAGATACGCAGTATTTT.